The 17 T cell receptor beta chains in this list originate from one sample, sequenced in a study of blood T cell repertoires in COVID-19. The method was immunoSEQ multiplex PCR; TCRdb's version includes in-frame clones alone and lacks a portion of them. The sample gives around 250,000 clones, approximately 77% of which show up once; 3.1% is in the top ten. Sequences were obtained from peripheral blood. These receptors originate from a woman aged 18 to 35 with acute or convalescent COVID-19.

The chain recombines TRBV3-1 (or the pseudogene TRBV3-2) with TRBJ2-3; 10 bases match TRBD2. The trim removed 4 bases at V and 1 base at J, leaving 11 bases unmatched. Germline V gene data show CDR1 as LGHDT and CDR2 as YNNKEL (reference sequence). The CDR3 is 18 residues long. The CDR3 DNA sequence: TGTGCCAGCAGCCCCACTAGCGGGGTAAGCGGAGGCACAGATACGCAGTATTTT. Translated, it gives CASSPTSGVSGGTDTQYF.

J is TRBJ1-2 and V is TRBV12-3 or TRBV12-4; 8 bases are a match to TRBD1. The CDR3 covers 13 residues. V lost 5 bases and J lost 8; bases outside the gene matches: 7. The CDR3 loop is CASSAGQGSGYTF. The CDR3 bases are TGTGCCAGCAGTGCCGGACAGGGTAGCGGCTACACCTTC.

The rearrangement uses TRBV4-3 and TRBJ2-3, with TRBD1 matching 8 bases. CDR1 LGHNA and CDR2 YSLEER come from the germline V gene. The CDR3 is 17 amino acids. V lost 0 bases and J lost 1; bases outside the gene matches: 6. The CDR3 region has the DNA TGCGCCAGCAGCCAAGAGTTCTCGGGACAGGGCACAGATACGCAGTATTTT. Its translation: CASSQEFSGQGTDTQYF.

The chain joins TRBV10-3 to TRBJ1-4; D remains unclear. The ends were cut back, 1 base at V and 5 bases at J, with 8 bases in the middle. CDR3 length: 14 residues. In germline, CDR1 is ENHRY, CDR2 SYGVKD. CDR3 nucleotide sequence: TGTGCCATCAGTGAGTGGGTCGGGAATGAAAAACTGTTTTTT. Protein product: CAISEWVGNEKLFF.

The chain joins TRBV3-1 (or the pseudogene TRBV3-2) to TRBJ2-7; 8 bases are a match to TRBD1. Germline values: CDR1 LGHDT, CDR2 YNNKEL (reference sequence). CDR3 length equals 17 residues. V lost 2 bases, J lost 3 bases, and 12 bases stayed unmatched. In DNA, the CDR3 is TGTGCCAGCAGCCAATCCGGACAGGGAAGGACCCACTACGAGCAGTACTTC. Protein product: CASSQSGQGRTHYEQYF.

The chain is built from TRBV27 and TRBJ2-7, with no clear D. Germline V gene data show CDR1 as MNHEY and CDR2 as SMNVEV (reference sequence). This CDR3 has 14 amino acids. Trimming took 3 bases from V and 3 from J, leaving 12 bases between them. CDR3: CASSFAGNLYEQYF. The CDR3 DNA reads as TGTGCCAGCAGTTTCGCAGGCAACCTCTACGAGCAGTACTTC.

The V and J genes are TRBV9 and TRBJ2-3; TRBD2 aligns across 9 bases. Looked up from germline, CDR1 is SGDLS and CDR2 is YYNGEE. With 3 bases clipped from V and 6 bases from J, the junction kept 11 bases outside the gene matches. The length of the CDR3 is 16 residues. The DNA of the CDR3 is TGTGCCAGCAGCGGATTCCTAGCGGGGCCCGTTGATACGCAGTATTTT. This sequence encodes CASSGFLAGPVDTQYF.

The chain joins TRBV5-6 to TRBJ1-4, with D unresolved. The CDR3 has 14 residues. Between the trimmed V and J ends, which lost 2 bases and 8 bases, there was a span of 13 bases. CDR1 and CDR2 from the germline V gene are SGHDT and YYEEEE. The CDR3 DNA reads as TGTGCCAGCAGCTTCGGTACGGGTTGGGAAAAACTGTTTTTT. Amino acid sequence: CASSFGTGWEKLFF.

The V gene is TRBV10-2, the J gene TRBJ2-1, with D perhaps TRBD1 (5 bases). Germline V lookup: CDR1 WSHSY, CDR2 SAAADI. This CDR3 spans 16 amino acids. V lost 6 bases to trimming and J lost 7 bases, with 22 bases between them. In DNA, the CDR3 is TGCGCCAGCAGAGTGATTGGGATCTCAGGGTGGAATGAGCAGTTCTTC. It codes for CASRVIGISGWNEQFF.

The V call is TRBV7-8, the J call TRBJ1-6, with TRBD1 matching 10 bases. The CDR3 length is 17 residues. J was trimmed by 6 bases and V by 0 bases; bases with no gene match: 5. The germline V gene encodes CDR1 SGHVS and CDR2 FQNEAQ. DNA of the CDR3: TGTGCCAGCAGCTTAGCGACAGGGGGCGCGTTTAATTCACCCCTCCACTTT. Its translation: CASSLATGGAFNSPLHF.

This clone has only one observation. The V and J genes are TRBV28 and TRBJ2-5; 9 bases are shared with TRBD1. The germline V gene encodes CDR1 MDHEN and CDR2 SYDVKM. The CDR3 is 16 amino acids. Trimming took 5 bases from V and 7 from J; bases not matched to a gene: 14. The CDR3 DNA follows: TGTGCCAGCAGTCTCCCGGGACAGGGCATTGTAGGGACCCAGTACTTC. Translating it yields CASSLPGQGIVGTQYF.

The V and J genes are TRBV7-9 and TRBJ2-7; 7 bases align to TRBD2. CDR3 length: 14 residues. From germline, CDR1 is SEHNR and CDR2 FQNEAQ (reference sequence). J was trimmed by 2 bases and V by 3 bases; bases with no gene match: 4. CDR3 sequence: CASSFSGIAYEQYF. The CDR3 DNA follows: TGTGCCAGCAGCTTCAGCGGGATCGCCTACGAGCAGTACTTC.

Turning to this clone: This may stem from a read error, because a much larger clone lies one nucleotide away. The chain carries TRBV5-1 and TRBJ1-4; 8 bases are a match to TRBD1. The CDR3 is 14 amino acids. CDR1 and CDR2 from the germline V gene are SGHRS and YFSETQ. The DNA for the CDR3 is TGCGCCGGCAGCTTGGGACAGGTAGACGAAAAACTGTTTTTT. Its translation is CAGSLGQVDEKLFF. The variable domain in full, with the rest retrieved from reference TRBV5-1 and TRBJ1-4, is KAGVTQTPRYLIKTRGQQVTLSCSPISGHRSVSWYQQTPGQGLQFLFEYFSETQRNKGNFPGRFSGRQFSNSRSEMNVSTLELGDSALYLCAGSLGQVDEKLFFGSGTQLSVL.

The chain joins TRBV20-1 to TRBJ2-7; 9 positions match TRBD1. V trimming: 3 bases; J trimming: 4 bases; junction bases outside the gene matches: 7. Germline V gene sequence: CDR1 DFQATT, CDR2 SNEGSKA (reference sequence). This CDR3 has 14 amino acids. The CDR3 loop reads CSASGRDRAYEQYF. In DNA form, the CDR3 reads TGCAGTGCTAGTGGAAGGGACAGGGCATACGAGCAGTACTTC.

The genes are TRBV19 and TRBJ2-5; the match to TRBD2 covers 12 bases. The CDR3 runs 16 residues. Trimming removed 7 bases from V and 5 bases from J; junction bases left unmatched: 11. CDR1 is LNHDA, CDR2 SQIVND, per germline (reference sequence). CDR3 sequence: CASKASGRALGETQYF. The CDR3 region has the DNA TGTGCCAGTAAGGCTAGCGGGAGGGCCTTGGGGGAGACCCAGTACTTC.

The genes are TRBV29-1 and TRBJ2-7, with D perhaps TRBD2 (6 bases). The CDR3 runs to 14 residues. Germline assignment: CDR1 SQVTM and CDR2 ANQGSEA. The ends were cut back, 4 bases at V and 2 bases at J, with 15 bases in the middle. In DNA form, the CDR3 reads TGCAGCGTTGGTGTTGTAGCGGATCCCTACGAGCAGTACTTC. Translation gives CSVGVVADPYEQYF.

The rearrangement links TRBV5-6 to TRBJ1-5; weak D call: TRBD1 (5 bases). This CDR3 is built from 17 residues. Trimming took 0 bases from V and 4 from J, leaving 17 bases between them. Germline CDR1 is SGHDT and CDR2 is YYEEEE. CDR3 protein: CASSLGPATASNQPQHF. The CDR3 DNA reads TGTGCCAGCAGCTTGGGGCCGGCGACAGCATCAAATCAGCCCCAGCATTTT.